This T cell receptor (beta chain) stems from a study of shared clonotypes between healthy human individuals. Whole-study results and caveats: Rarefaction gave evidence that sorted-subset sequencing remained incomplete despite large depth. The donor pool, a small one, limited the genetic and exposure-history diversity represented.

It was into CD45RA+ naive and CD45RA-negative memory subsets that the CD4+ cells were split. The CDR3 loop spans 13 amino acids. Germline V lookup: CDR1 ENHRY, CDR2 SYGVKD. Trimming pared 7 bases from V and 2 bases from J, leaving 11 bases between. Worth noting for this clone: Its cognate antigen is unknown.

Authors' methods: Filtering of immunoSEQ junctional sequences could not match full-length read filtering. Sequenced by immunoSEQ multiplex PCR; TCRdb stores in-frame clones only, minus some. V, J and clone size reflect that table, while D and trimming were determined from the DNA. The repertoire has about 2 million clones, 85% to 95% of them found once; the top ten carry around 0.13%. V and J are TRBV10-3 and TRBJ1-1; D call uncertain. The specimen sequenced was naive CD4+ T cells sorted from blood. This sample's subset: CD45RA+ positively selected. The receptor comes from a man in his late teens or twenties in good health. DNA for the CDR3: TGTGCCATCATGGGAGGAGCTAACACTGAAGCTTTCTTT. Translating gives CAIMGGANTEAFF.